This TCR beta chain was found in a study of response to subunit inactivated influenza vaccine. Study results and caveats: Researchers suggested that each seasonal influenza vaccination recruits few new T cells.

With regard to this clonotype: Its antigen is currently unknown.

The CDR3 is 16 residues long. Trimming at V came to 4 bases and at J to 4 bases, leaving 6 bases not matched to a gene. The V gene's germline CDR1 is ENHRY and CDR2 SYGVKD. TCRdb called the RT-PCR reads again in MiXCR, with one record for every CDR3 protein. Altogether about 780,000 distinct CDR3 sequences are present, about 18% being singletons, with the ten largest covering about a tenth. The J gene is TRBJ2-7, the V gene TRBV10-3, with 14 bases fitting TRBD2. This TCR was recovered from a man aged 45-65 years who received an inactivated influenza vaccine. The sequenced sample was PBMCs from blood, obtained less than 6 days after vaccination. The CDR3 DNA is TGTGCCATCAGTGGTGGGACTAGCGGGAGAGGATACGAGCAGTACTTC. It translates to CAISGGTSGRGYEQYF.